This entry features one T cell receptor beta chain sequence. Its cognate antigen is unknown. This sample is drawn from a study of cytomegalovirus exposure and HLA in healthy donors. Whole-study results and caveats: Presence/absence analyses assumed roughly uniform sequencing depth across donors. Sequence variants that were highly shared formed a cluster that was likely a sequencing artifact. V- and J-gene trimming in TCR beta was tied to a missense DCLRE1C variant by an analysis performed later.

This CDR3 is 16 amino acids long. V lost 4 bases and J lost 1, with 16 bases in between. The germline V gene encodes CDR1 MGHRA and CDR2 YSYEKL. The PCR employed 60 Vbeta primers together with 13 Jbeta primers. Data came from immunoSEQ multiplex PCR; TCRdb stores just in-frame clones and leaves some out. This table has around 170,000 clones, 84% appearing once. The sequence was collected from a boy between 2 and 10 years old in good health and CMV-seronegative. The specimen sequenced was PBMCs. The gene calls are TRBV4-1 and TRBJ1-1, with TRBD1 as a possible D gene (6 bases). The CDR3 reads CASSPVTGLKNTEAFF. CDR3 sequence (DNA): TGCGCCAGCAGCCCCGTAACAGGGTTAAAGAACACTGAAGCTTTCTTT.